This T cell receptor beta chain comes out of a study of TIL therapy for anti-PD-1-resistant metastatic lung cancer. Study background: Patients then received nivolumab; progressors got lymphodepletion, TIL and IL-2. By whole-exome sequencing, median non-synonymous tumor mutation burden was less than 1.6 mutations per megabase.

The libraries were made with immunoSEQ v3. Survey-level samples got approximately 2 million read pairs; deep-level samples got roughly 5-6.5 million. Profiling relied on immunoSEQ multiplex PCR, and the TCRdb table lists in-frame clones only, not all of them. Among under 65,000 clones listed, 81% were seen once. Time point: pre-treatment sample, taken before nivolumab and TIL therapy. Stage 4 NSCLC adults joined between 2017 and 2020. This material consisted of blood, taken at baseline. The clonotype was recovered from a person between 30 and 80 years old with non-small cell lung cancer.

CDR3 nucleotide sequence: TGTGCCTCCCGGAAACAGGGAAGCTCCTATAATTCACCCCTCCACTTT. Amino acids: CASRKQGSSYNSPLHF. This rearrangement joins TRBV30 to TRBJ1-6; weak D call: TRBD1 (6 bases). CDR1 is GTSNPN, CDR2 SVGIG, per germline (reference sequence). This CDR3 region has 16 residues. V was pared by 7 bases and J by 0 bases, with 16 bases between.